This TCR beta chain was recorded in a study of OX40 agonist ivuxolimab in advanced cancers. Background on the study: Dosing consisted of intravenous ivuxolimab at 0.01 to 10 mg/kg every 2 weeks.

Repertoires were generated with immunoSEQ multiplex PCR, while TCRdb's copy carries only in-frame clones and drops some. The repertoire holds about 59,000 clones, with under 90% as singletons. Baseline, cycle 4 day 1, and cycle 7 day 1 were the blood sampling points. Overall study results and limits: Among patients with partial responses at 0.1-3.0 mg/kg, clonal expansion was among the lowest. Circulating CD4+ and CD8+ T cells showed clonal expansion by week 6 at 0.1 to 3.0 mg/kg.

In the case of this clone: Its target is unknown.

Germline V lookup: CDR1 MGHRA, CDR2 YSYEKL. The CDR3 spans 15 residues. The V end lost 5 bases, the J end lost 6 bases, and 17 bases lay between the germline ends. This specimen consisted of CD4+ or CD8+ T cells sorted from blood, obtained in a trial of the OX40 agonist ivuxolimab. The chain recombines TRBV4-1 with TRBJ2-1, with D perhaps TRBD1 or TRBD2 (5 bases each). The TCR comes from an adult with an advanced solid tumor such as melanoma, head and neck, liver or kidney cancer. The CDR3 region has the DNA TGCGCCAGCAGCAGTTTCCGGGACCAGGGCAATGAGCAGTTCTTC. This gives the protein CASSSFRDQGNEQFF.